Reported below is one T cell receptor (beta chain). Its antigen is unidentified. The V gene's germline CDR1 is MDHEN and CDR2 SYDVKM. Germline trimming cut 3 bases from V and 0 bases from J; bases unmatched to any gene: 7. CDR3 length: 16 residues. These data belong to a study of shared clonotypes between healthy human individuals. Study conclusions and caveats: Across subsets, estimated richness was generally greater for naive than for memory populations.

Every subset's genomic DNA went evenly onto several immunoSEQ plates. The table came from immunoSEQ multiplex PCR; TCRdb's copy has only in-frame clones and leaves some out. The profile covers approximately 2.1 million clones, with approximately 95% appearing a single time and under 0.45% taken by the ten largest. Sequencing was done on a sample of naive CD4+ T cells from PBMCs. Subset defined: CD45RA+ positively selected. The chain employs TRBV28 and TRBJ2-5; the match to TRBD2 covers 7 bases. The sequence derives from a man younger than 35 in good health. Some clones in this sample may be carry-over from other donors' samples. The CDR3 DNA reads as TGTGCCAGCAGTTTCAGCGGGGAAGCGTACCAAGAGACCCAGTACTTC. Residues: CASSFSGEAYQETQYF.